The source of this TCR beta chain is a study of T cell responses to AZD1222 COVID-19 vaccine. Study observations and caveats: With two AZD1222 doses given, Spike-specific TCR breadth and depth both rose. Unmutated regions of variants are reportedly targeted by nearly half of spike-specific TCRs. Repertoires were collected only later (after the peak T cell response had occurred).

Worth noting for this clone: Its matching antigen is unknown.

The protocol was immunoSEQ multiplex PCR, while the TCRdb copy is restricted to in-frame clones and leaves out a portion. The table shows 130,000 to 150,000 clones, with more than 75% occurring only once. Trimming left V 5 bases short and J 3 bases short, with 17 bases between. There are 15 residues in the CDR3. Germline-derived CDR1 and CDR2 are MNHNY and SVGAGI (reference sequence). This chain uses TRBV6-6 with TRBJ2-7, with D possibly being TRBD1 or TRBD2 (6 bases each). The material was peripheral blood, obtained on day 0 of AZD1222 vaccination. The sequence derives from an adult in good health. CDR3 amino acids: CASSPPRGGNYEQYF. The CDR3 nucleotides read TGTGCCAGCAGTCCACCCAGGGGAGGAAACTACGAGCAGTACTTC.